This T cell receptor beta chain is drawn from a study of blood T cells in healthy people across ages. A J-beta primer mix and a sample-barcoded 5' primer were used in a second PCR of about 7 to 12 cycles. TCRdb used MiXCR to reprocess the 5' RACE reads, holding one entry per CDR3 protein. The sample has more than 500,000 distinct CDR3 sequences; 25% to 30% are singletons. Germline values: CDR1 SGHTA, CDR2 FQGNSA. V lost 5 bases, J lost 2 bases, and 10 bases lay in between. The CDR3 length is 14 residues. This clonotype was seen more than once but under ten times. The genes are TRBV7-2 and TRBJ1-3; D unclear. Sequenced: blood. The sequence was collected from a woman aged 70-85 years in good health. The CDR3 here is CASSPAFAGNTIYF. In DNA, the CDR3 is TGTGCCAGCAGCCCAGCCTTTGCTGGAAACACCATATATTTT.